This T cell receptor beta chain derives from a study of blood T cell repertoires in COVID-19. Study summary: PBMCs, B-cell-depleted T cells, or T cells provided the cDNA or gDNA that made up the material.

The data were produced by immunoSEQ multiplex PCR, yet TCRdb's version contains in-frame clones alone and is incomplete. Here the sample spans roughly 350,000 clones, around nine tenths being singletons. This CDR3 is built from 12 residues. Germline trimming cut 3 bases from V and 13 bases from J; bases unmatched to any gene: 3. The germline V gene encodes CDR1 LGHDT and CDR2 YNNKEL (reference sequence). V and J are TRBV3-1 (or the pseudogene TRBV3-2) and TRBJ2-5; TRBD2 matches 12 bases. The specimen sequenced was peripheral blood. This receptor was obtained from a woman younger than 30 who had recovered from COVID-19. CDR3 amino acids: CASSQTSGRWYF. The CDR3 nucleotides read TGTGCCAGCAGCCAGACTAGCGGGAGATGGTACTTC.